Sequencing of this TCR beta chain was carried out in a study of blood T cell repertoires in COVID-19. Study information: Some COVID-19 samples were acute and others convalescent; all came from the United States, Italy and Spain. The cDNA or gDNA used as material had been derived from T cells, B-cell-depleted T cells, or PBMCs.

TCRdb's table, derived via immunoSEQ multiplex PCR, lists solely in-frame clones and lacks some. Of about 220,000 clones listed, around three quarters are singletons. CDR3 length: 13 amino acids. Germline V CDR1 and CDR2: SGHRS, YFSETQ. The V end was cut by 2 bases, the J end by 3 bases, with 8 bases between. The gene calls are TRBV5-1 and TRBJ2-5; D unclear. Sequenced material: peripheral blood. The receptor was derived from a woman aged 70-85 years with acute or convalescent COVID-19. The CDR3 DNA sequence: TGCGCCAGCAGCTTCTCCAGTGAAGAGACCCAGTACTTC. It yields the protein CASSFSSEETQYF.